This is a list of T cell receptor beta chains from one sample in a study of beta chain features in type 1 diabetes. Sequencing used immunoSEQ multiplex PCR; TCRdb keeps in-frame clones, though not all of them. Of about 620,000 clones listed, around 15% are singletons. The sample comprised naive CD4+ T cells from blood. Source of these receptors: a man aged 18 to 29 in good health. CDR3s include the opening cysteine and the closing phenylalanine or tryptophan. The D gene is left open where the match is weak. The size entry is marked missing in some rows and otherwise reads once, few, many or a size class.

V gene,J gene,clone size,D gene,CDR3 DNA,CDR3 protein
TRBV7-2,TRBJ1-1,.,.,TGTGCCAGCAGCCTCCAGAGGAACACTGAAGCTTTCTTT,CASSLQRNTEAFF
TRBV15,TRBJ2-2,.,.,TGTGCCACCAGCAAGAACGTTCAGTTCACCGGGGAGCTGTTTTTT,CATSKNVQFTGELFF
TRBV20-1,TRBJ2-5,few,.,TGCAGTTCTGAGACGGGGGAGACCCAGTACTTC,CSSETGETQYF
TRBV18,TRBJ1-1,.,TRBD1,TGTGCCAGCTCCCGCGAATTACAGGGGGCATCGAACACTGAAGCTTTCTTT,CASSRELQGASNTEAFF
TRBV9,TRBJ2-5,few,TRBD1,TGTGCCAGCAGCGTTCAGGGGGCGGAAGAGACCCAGTACTTC,CASSVQGAEETQYF
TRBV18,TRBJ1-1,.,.,TGTGCCAGCTCACACGGGACCACAGGCACTGAAGCTTTCTTT,CASSHGTTGTEAFF
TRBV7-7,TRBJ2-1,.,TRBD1,TGTGCCAGCAGCTTGGGGGGACAGGGCTACAACGAGCAGTTCTTC,CASSLGGQGYNEQFF
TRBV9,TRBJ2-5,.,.,TGTGCCAGCAGCGTAGCACACCAAGAGACCCAGTACTTC,CASSVAHQETQYF
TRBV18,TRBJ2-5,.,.,TGTGCCAGCTCAGCCGGTCTACTTTCGGAGACCCAGTACTTC,CASSAGLLSETQYF
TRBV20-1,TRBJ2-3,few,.,TGCAGTGCTAGCTTCGATACGCAGTATTTT,CSASFDTQYF
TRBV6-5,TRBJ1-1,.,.,TGTGCCAGCAGTTATCACTCCGGGACATCGGCTTTCTTT,CASSYHSGTSAFF
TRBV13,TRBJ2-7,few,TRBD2,TGTGCCAGCAGAAGAAGCGGGAGGGCGTGGGAGCAGTACTTC,CASRRSGRAWEQYF
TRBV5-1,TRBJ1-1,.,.,TGCGCCAGCAGCTTGGCGGGGATGTCTGAAGCTTTCTTT,CASSLAGMSEAFF
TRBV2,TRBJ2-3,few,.,TGTGCCAGCAGTTACCAGTACACAGATACGCAGTATTTT,CASSYQYTDTQYF
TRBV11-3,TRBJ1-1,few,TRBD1,TGTGCCAGCAGGGGACAGGGGGGCACTGAAGCTTTCTTT,CASRGQGGTEAFF
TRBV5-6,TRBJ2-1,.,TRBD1,TGTGCCAGCAGCTTGGGTAACAGGGGTGCATCGGGCCCCTACAATGAGCAGTTCTTC,CASSLGNRGASGPYNEQFF
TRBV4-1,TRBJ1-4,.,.,TGCGCCAGCAGCCAAGCTGGGGCCTTAAATGAAAAACTGTTTTTT,CASSQAGALNEKLFF
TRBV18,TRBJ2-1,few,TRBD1,TGTGCCAGCTCACCGGGACAGGGTTTAAATGAGCAGTTCTTC,CASSPGQGLNEQFF
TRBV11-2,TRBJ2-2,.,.,TGTGCCAGCAGCTTAAGTGACGGGGTCGGGGAGCTGTTTTTT,CASSLSDGVGELFF
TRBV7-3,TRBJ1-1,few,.,TGTGCCAGCAGCTTAACCCCACGGCAAATGAACACTGAAGCTTTCTTT,CASSLTPRQMNTEAFF
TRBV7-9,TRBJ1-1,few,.,TGTGCCAGCAGCCAAGGACAGACTGAAGCTTTCTTT,CASSQGQTEAFF
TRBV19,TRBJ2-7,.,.,TGTGCCACCGCGGGACGATCCTACGAGCAGTACTTC,CATAGRSYEQYF
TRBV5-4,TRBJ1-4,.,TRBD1,TGTGCCAGCAGCCCCGGACAGGAGGGTAATGAAAAACTGTTTTTT,CASSPGQEGNEKLFF
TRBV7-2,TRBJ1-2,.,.,TGTGCCAGCCGGCTAGATCCAGGCAGCAACCTTTACTATGGCTACACCTTC,CASRLDPGSNLYYGYTF
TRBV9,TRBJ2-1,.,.,TGTGCCAGCAGCGTAGAGGGCAGGGGTTCCTACAATGAGCAGTTCTTC,CASSVEGRGSYNEQFF
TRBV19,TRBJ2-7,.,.,TGTGCCAGTAGACCCGAGCATTCCAGGATCCACTACGAGCAGTACTTC,CASRPEHSRIHYEQYF
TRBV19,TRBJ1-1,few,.,TGTGCCAGTAGTGTCATGAGTGAAGCTTTCTTT,CASSVMSEAFF
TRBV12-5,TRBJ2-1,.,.,TGTGCTAGTGGTTTCGGGGACAATGAGCAGTTCTTC,CASGFGDNEQFF